This T cell receptor (beta chain) was observed in a study of regulatory T cells in long-lasting Graves disease. Time point meaning: newly diagnosed GD, antithyroid drugs for less than 3 months. Preparation of the TCR library used RNA extracted from PBMCs. Note on this clonotype: A far larger clone is only one base removed, so a read error is likely.

iRepertoire HTBI primers and Arm-PCR of CDR3 regions built TCR beta libraries. TCRdb re-called the multiplex PCR reads with MiXCR, one entry per CDR3 protein. The table has about 430,000 distinct CDR3 sequences, approximately 15% seen once. This CDR3 spans 13 amino acids. Germline V gives CDR1 MNHEY, CDR2 SMNVEV (reference sequence). These data were also filed under a second study, of T cells in Graves' hyperthyroidism and ophthalmopathy. That investigation notes: In the analysis, a 13 V-J model separated ophthalmopathy from stable hyperthyroidism.

The rearrangement links TRBV27 to TRBJ2-5, with D perhaps being TRBD1 or TRBD2 (5 bases each). The material was peripheral blood mononuclear cells (PBMCs), obtained at new diagnosis, from a patient treated with antithyroid drugs. This clonotype was obtained from a woman in her thirties or forties with Graves disease. CDR3 DNA: TGTGCCAGCAGGGGGCAGGGAGAAGAGGCCCAGTACTTC. This codes for CASRGQGEEAQYF.